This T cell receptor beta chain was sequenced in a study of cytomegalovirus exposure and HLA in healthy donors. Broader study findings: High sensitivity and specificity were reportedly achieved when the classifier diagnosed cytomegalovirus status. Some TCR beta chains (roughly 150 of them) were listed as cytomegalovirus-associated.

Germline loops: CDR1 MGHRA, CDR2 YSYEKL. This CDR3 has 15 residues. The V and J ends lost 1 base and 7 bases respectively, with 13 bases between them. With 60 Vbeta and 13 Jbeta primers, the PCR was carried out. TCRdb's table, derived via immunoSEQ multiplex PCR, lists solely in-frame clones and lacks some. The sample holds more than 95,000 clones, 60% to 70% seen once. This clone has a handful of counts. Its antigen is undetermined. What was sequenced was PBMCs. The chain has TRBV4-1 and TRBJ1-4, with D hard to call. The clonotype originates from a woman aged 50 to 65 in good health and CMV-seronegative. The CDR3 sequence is CASSQVGSVGEKLFF. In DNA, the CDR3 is TGCGCCAGCAGCCAAGTTGGCAGCGTAGGTGAAAAACTGTTTTTT.